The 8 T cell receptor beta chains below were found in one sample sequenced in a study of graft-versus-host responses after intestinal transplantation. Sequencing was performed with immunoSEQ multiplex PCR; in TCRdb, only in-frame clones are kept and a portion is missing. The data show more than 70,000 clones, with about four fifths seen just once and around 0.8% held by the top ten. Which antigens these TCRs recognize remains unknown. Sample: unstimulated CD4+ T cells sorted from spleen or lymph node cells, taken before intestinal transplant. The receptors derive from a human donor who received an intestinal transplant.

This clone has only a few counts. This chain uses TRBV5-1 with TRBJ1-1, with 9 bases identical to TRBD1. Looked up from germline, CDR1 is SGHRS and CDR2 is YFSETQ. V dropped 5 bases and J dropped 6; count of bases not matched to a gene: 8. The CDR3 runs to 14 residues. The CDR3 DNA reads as TGCGCCAGCAGGACCGGGACAGGGTCCTCTGAAGCTTTCTTT. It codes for CASRTGTGSSEAFF.

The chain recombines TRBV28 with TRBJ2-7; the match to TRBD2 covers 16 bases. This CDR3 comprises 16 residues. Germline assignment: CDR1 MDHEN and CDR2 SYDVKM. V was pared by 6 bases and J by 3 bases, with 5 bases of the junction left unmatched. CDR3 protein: CASRGLAGGGGYEQYF. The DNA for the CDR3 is TGTGCCAGCAGGGGACTAGCGGGAGGGGGGGGCTACGAGCAGTACTTC.

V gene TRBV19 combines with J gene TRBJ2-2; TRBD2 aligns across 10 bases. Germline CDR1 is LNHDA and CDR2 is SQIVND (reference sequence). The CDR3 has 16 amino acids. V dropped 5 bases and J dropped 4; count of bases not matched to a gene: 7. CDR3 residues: CASSPSGGASTGELFF. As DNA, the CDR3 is TGTGCCAGTAGTCCCAGCGGGGGGGCTAGCACCGGGGAGCTGTTTTTT.

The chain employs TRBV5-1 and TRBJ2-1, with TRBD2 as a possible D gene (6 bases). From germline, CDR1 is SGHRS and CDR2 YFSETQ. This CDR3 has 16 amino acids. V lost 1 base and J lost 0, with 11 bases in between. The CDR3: CASSLSAGSSYNEQFF. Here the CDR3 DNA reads TGCGCCAGCAGCTTGTCAGCGGGTAGCTCCTACAATGAGCAGTTCTTC.

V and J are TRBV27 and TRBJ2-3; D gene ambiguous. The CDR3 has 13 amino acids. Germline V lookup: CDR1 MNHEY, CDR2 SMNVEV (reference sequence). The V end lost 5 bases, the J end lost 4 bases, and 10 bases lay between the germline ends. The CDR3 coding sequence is TGTGCCAGCAGTATCTCCCTTCCAGATACGCAGTATTTT. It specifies CASSISLPDTQYF.

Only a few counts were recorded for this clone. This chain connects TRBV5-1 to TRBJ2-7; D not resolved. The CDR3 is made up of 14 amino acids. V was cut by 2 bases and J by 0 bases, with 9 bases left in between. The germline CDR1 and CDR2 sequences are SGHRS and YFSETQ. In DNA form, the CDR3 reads TGCGCCAGCAGCTTCCGGGTTAACTCCTACGAGCAGTACTTC. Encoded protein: CASSFRVNSYEQYF.

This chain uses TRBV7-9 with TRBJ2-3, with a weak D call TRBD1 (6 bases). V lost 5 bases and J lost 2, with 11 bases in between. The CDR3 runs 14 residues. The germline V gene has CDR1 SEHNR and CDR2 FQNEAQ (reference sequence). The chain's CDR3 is CASSPGQYTDTQYF. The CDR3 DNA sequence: TGTGCCAGCAGCCCCGGACAGTACACAGATACGCAGTATTTT.

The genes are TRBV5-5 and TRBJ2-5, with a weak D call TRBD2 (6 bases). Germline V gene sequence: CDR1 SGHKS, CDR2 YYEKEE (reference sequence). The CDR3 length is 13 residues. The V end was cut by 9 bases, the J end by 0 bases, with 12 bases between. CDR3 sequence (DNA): TGTGCCACGGTAGCGGACGACCAAGAGACCCAGTACTTC. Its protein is CATVADDQETQYF.